The next 30 T cell receptor beta chains were all read from a single sample in a study of T-cell memory formation after mild COVID-19. MiXCR, applied by TCRdb to the 5' RACE reads, yields one record per CDR3 protein. The table includes a few hundred thousand distinct CDR3 sequences, roughly an eighth detected once. Sequencing was done on a sample of PBMCs or a T cell subset sorted from them (not recorded which). The source is a man between 18 and 35 years old who had mild COVID-19 (a few samples of this study predate the infection). Cell type and time point are not known.

This clonotype was seen just once. The chain has TRBV7-2 and TRBJ1-6; D is perhaps TRBD1 (6 bases). Germline V gene data show CDR1 as SGHTA and CDR2 as FQGNSA. This CDR3 region has 16 residues. Trimming stripped 6 bases from V and 0 bases from J, with 12 bases between. The CDR3, as DNA: TGTGCCAGCAGTCAGGGGATCAGCTCCTATAATTCACCCCTCCACTTT. It codes for CASSQGISSYNSPLHF.

The gene calls are TRBV9 and TRBJ1-5; tentative D call: TRBD1 (5 bases). Germline loops: CDR1 SGDLS, CDR2 YYNGEE. Trimming removed 5 bases from V and 2 bases from J, with 14 bases in between. The CDR3 runs to 15 residues. CDR3 sequence reads: CASSRDSHGNQPQHF. Here the CDR3 DNA reads TGTGCCAGCAGTCGAGACAGCCATGGCAATCAGCCCCAGCATTTT.

In its sample, this clonotype was seen a few times. The chain uses TRBV6-5 and TRBJ2-3; 10 bases map to TRBD2. The CDR3 is made up of 16 amino acids. The V segment lost 6 bases and the J segment 3 bases; nucleotides outside the gene matches: 9. CDR1 MNHEY and CDR2 SVGAGI come from the germline V gene. The CDR3 DNA sequence: TGTGCCAGCAGGGGGCCAGCGGGGGGGATAACAGATACGCAGTATTTT. It translates to CASRGPAGGITDTQYF.

This sequence joins TRBV12-3 or TRBV12-4 and TRBJ1-5, with TRBD1 identical over 9 bases. This CDR3 spans 15 amino acids. V gave up 6 bases and J gave up 6 bases; unmatched junction bases: 9. The CDR3: CASSQGQGESQPQHF. DNA for the CDR3: TGTGCCAGCAGCCAGGGACAGGGCGAGAGTCAGCCCCAGCATTTT.

This clonotype was seen only a few times. The chain employs TRBV21-1 and TRBJ2-7; the DNA was not compared with TRBD2, the D call given in the table. TRBV21-1 is an annotated pseudogene. The CDR3 is 11 amino acids. CDR3 residues: CASSKRREGYV. CDR3 DNA: TGTGCCAGCAGCAAAAGACGGGAGGGGTACGTC.

This clonotype was counted between two and nine times. This chain joins TRBV12-3 or TRBV12-4 and TRBJ2-5, with D tentatively TRBD2 (6 bases). CDR3 length: 12 residues. The germline V and J ends were trimmed by 8 bases and 5 bases, with 12 bases remaining between them. The DNA for the CDR3 is TGTGCCAGCTGCCGGGACTGTGAGACCCAGTACTTC. Protein sequence: CASCRDCETQYF.

V usage is TRBV29-1 and J usage is TRBJ1-2; D gene unclear. The V end was cut by 3 bases, the J end by 8 bases, with 10 bases between. The germline gives CDR1 SQVTM, CDR2 ANQGSEA. This CDR3 comprises 11 residues. CDR3 amino acids: CSVERAGGYTF. In DNA form, the CDR3 reads TGCAGCGTTGAGCGGGCCGGGGGCTACACCTTC.

There are a few counts of this clonotype. The chain joins TRBV7-2 to TRBJ2-1, with 7 bases identical to TRBD1. Germline CDR1 SGHTA, CDR2 FQGNSA. J lost 13 bases, V lost 5 bases, and 11 bases had no gene match. The CDR3 is 13 amino acids. CDR3 in amino acids: CASSPADRERQFF. CDR3 DNA: TGTGCCAGCAGCCCTGCCGACAGGGAACGACAGTTCTTC.

This chain links TRBV29-1 with TRBJ2-3; 7 positions match TRBD1. Germline CDR1 reads SQVTM; CDR2 reads ANQGSEA. Unmatched junction bases numbered 6, after V lost 6 bases and J lost 0 bases. The CDR3 sequence is 14 residues long. The CDR3 region is CSVAETGSTDTQYF. CDR3 coding DNA: TGCAGCGTGGCCGAGACAGGGAGCACAGATACGCAGTATTTT.

The J gene is TRBJ1-1, the V gene TRBV7-6; no clear D. The CDR3 sequence is 15 residues long. Germline assignment: CDR1 SGHVS and CDR2 FNYEAQ. V was pared by 5 bases and J by 3 bases, with 16 bases between. CDR3: CASSRRTHLDTEAFF. DNA for the CDR3: TGTGCCAGCAGCCGACGGACTCATCTGGACACTGAAGCTTTCTTT.

The rearrangement links TRBV5-1 to TRBJ1-2; tentative D call: TRBD1 (5 bases). Germline CDR1 SGHRS, CDR2 YFSETQ. V dropped 4 bases and J dropped 3 bases, with 13 bases sitting between them. The CDR3 loop spans 14 amino acids. CDR3 nucleotide sequence: TGCGCCAGCAGCCTCCCGGGGGGGGACTATGGCTACACCTTC. Its protein product is CASSLPGGDYGYTF.

This clonotype has only a few counts. The CDR3 spells CASSAAGTANYGYTF. CDR3 DNA: TGCGCCAGCAGCGCGGCCGGGACAGCTAACTATGGCTACACCTTC. The chain couples TRBV5-1 to TRBJ1-2; 7 nucleotides line up with TRBD1. Germline V gives CDR1 SGHRS, CDR2 YFSETQ. V shed 4 bases, J shed 0 bases, and the junction held 6 bases outside the gene matches. CDR3 length equals 15 residues.

The chain recombines TRBV7-9 with TRBJ1-1; D call uncertain. The germline V and J ends were trimmed by 3 bases and 6 bases, with 8 bases remaining between them. This CDR3 is built from 12 residues. Germline V gives CDR1 SEHNR, CDR2 FQNEAQ (reference sequence). The CDR3 DNA reads TGTGCCAGCAGCTTGAACCACCCTGAAGCTTTCTTT. This encodes CASSLNHPEAFF. The variable domain in full, completed from reference TRBV7-9 and TRBJ1-1, reads DTGVSQNPRHKITKRGQNVTFRCDPISEHNRLYWYRQTLGQGPEFLTYFQNEAQLEKSRLLSDRFSAERPKGSFSTLEIQRTEQGDSAMYLCASSLNHPEAFFGQGTRLTVV.

This rearrangement joins TRBV6-6 to TRBJ1-1, with TRBD1 as a possible D gene (6 bases). Germline CDR1 is MNHNY and CDR2 is SVGAGI (reference sequence). This CDR3 comprises 13 residues. The V gene lost 3 bases and the J gene lost 7 bases, with 12 bases spanning the gap. The chain's CDR3 is CASSYPTGREAFF. DNA of the CDR3: TGTGCCAGCAGTTATCCGACAGGCCGTGAAGCTTTCTTT.

This clonotype was seen only a few times. This chain links TRBV4-1 with TRBJ2-1; 13 positions match TRBD2. The J segment lost 6 bases and the V segment lost 0 bases, leaving 20 bases of the junction unmatched. Germline assignment: CDR1 MGHRA and CDR2 YSYEKL. CDR3 length: 22 amino acids. DNA for the CDR3: TGCGCCAGCAGCCAAGATGGGGCCGTAGAGGTATCCCGGACTAGCGGGGGCAATGAGCAGTTCTTC. Its translation is CASSQDGAVEVSRTSGGNEQFF.

This clonotype has only a few counts. The V call is TRBV4-1, the J call TRBJ1-4; D remains ambiguous. From germline, CDR1 is MGHRA and CDR2 YSYEKL. V shed 0 bases and J shed 5 bases, with 13 bases lying between them. The CDR3 consists of 16 residues. The CDR3 DNA reads as TGCGCCAGCAGCCAAGAAAGACTCCCGGCAAATGAAAAACTGTTTTTT. This codes for CASSQERLPANEKLFF.

This chain joins TRBV7-6 and TRBJ2-1, with D unclear. Germline CDR1 is SGHVS and CDR2 is FNYEAQ. Trimming shortened V by 9 bases and J by 4 bases, and 10 bases separated the two germline ends. The CDR3 has 12 residues. CDR3 region: CASSHTYNEQFF. The CDR3 nucleotides are TGTGCCAGTAGCCACACATACAATGAGCAGTTCTTC.

This clonotype was observed a handful of times. The CDR3 reads CASSPRQGARRTEAFF. As DNA, the CDR3 is TGTGCCAGCAGTCCCCGACAGGGGGCAAGAAGGACTGAAGCTTTCTTT. The gene calls are TRBV12-3 or TRBV12-4 and TRBJ1-1; TRBD1 matches 10 bases. There are 16 residues in the CDR3. V lost 5 bases to trimming and J lost 5 bases; unmatched junction nucleotides: 11.

This clonotype was recorded at least ten times. The rearrangement uses TRBV6-5 and TRBJ2-5, with 8 bases fitting TRBD2. This CDR3 has 16 residues. V lost 6 bases and J lost 3; bases outside the gene matches: 12. Germline CDR1 is MNHEY and CDR2 is SVGAGI. The CDR3, as DNA: TGTGCCAGCAGACACCCCCTTAGAGCGGGAGAAGAGACCCAGTACTTC. This sequence encodes CASRHPLRAGEETQYF.

The genes are TRBV7-9 and TRBJ1-2; no firm D call. CDR1 and CDR2 from the germline V gene are SEHNR and FQNEAQ (reference sequence). There are 14 residues in the CDR3. The V and J ends lost 1 base and 6 bases respectively, with 12 bases between them. CDR3 DNA: TGTGCCAGCAGCTTAGGGGTCCGCGGAGATGGCTACACCTTC. It is translated as CASSLGVRGDGYTF.

The chain links TRBV18 to TRBJ2-3; TRBD1 might be the D (5 bases). Trimming pared 0 bases from V and 4 bases from J, leaving 11 bases between. This CDR3 region has 15 residues. The germline V gene encodes CDR1 KGHSH and CDR2 LQKENI. This chain's CDR3 is CASSPPARAPDTQYF. The CDR3 DNA sequence: TGTGCCAGCTCACCACCGGCCAGGGCCCCAGATACGCAGTATTTT.

This clonotype has only a few counts. The chain employs TRBV15 and TRBJ2-3; TRBD2 agrees at 10 bases. V gave up 2 bases and J gave up 4 bases; unmatched junction bases: 9. This CDR3 is 17 amino acids long. Germline CDR1 is LNHNV and CDR2 is YYDKDF (reference sequence). The CDR3 region is CATSRRLAGDLADTQYF. The CDR3 nucleotides are TGTGCCACCAGCAGACGGCTAGCGGGGGACTTAGCAGATACGCAGTATTTT. Combining the CDR3 with reference TRBV15 and TRBJ2-3 gives the whole variable domain DAMVIQNPRYQVTQFGKPVTLSCSQTLNHNVMYWYQQKSSQAPKLLFHYYDKDFNNEADTPDNFQSRRPNTSFCFLDIRSPGLGDTAMYLCATSRRLAGDLADTQYFGPGTRLTVL.

This clonotype was observed a handful of times. The chain carries TRBV7-2 and TRBJ2-7; maybe TRBD2 (5 bases). Deletions cut 1 base from V and 0 bases from J, with 10 bases between. CDR3 length equals 15 residues. From germline, CDR1 is SGHTA and CDR2 FQGNSA. The CDR3 loop reads CASSLVAGSSYEQYV. CDR3 nucleotide sequence: TGTGCCAGCAGCTTAGTAGCTGGGAGCTCCTACGAGCAGTACGTC.

The chain couples TRBV7-9 to TRBJ2-1; D tentatively fits TRBD1 or TRBD2 (5 bases each). Germline lookup yields CDR1 SEHNR and CDR2 FQNEAQ (reference sequence). This CDR3 has 17 residues. Trimming took off 5 bases at V and 4 bases at J, with 21 bases between the two ends. The DNA for the CDR3 is TGTGCCAGCAGCCCATCCTTTCTCGGGGCGAAATACAATGAGCAGTTCTTC. The encoded protein is CASSPSFLGAKYNEQFF.

This clonotype turned up a few times. The chain is built from TRBV4-2 and TRBJ1-1, with D possibly matching TRBD1 (6 bases). V was shortened by 3 bases and J by 6 bases, with 14 bases between the two germline ends. The germline CDR1 and CDR2 sequences are LGHNA and YNFKEQ. The CDR3 has 14 residues. The CDR3 coding sequence is TGTGCCAGCAGCCAGCCCCCAGGGGTAGCTGAAGCTTTCTTT. Protein sequence: CASSQPPGVAEAFF.

This clonotype was counted a few times. The chain links TRBV15 to TRBJ1-2, with 7 bases lining up with TRBD1. CDR1 and CDR2 from the germline V gene are LNHNV and YYDKDF (reference sequence). With 5 bases clipped from V and 5 bases from J, the junction kept 8 bases outside the gene matches. This CDR3 region has 14 residues. CDR3 in DNA: TGTGCCACCAGCCGTGGGACAGATAATTATGGCTACACCTTC. This translates into CATSRGTDNYGYTF.

CDR3 residues: CASSLRLGYGTTNEKLFF. CDR3 nucleotides: TGCGCCAGCAGCTTGCGTCTGGGGTACGGTACAACTAATGAAAAACTGTTTTTT. This rearrangement joins TRBV5-1 to TRBJ1-4, with unresolved D. CDR1 and CDR2 (germline): SGHRS, YFSETQ. With 1 base removed from V and 0 bases from J, the gap between germline ends came to 16 bases. This CDR3 is built from 18 residues. The full variable domain, completed using reference TRBV5-1 and TRBJ1-4, is KAGVTQTPRYLIKTRGQQVTLSCSPISGHRSVSWYQQTPGQGLQFLFEYFSETQRNKGNFPGRFSGRQFSNSRSEMNVSTLELGDSALYLCASSLRLGYGTTNEKLFFGSGTQLSVL.

This chain joins TRBV5-6 and TRBJ2-5; no clear D gene. Trimming removed 2 bases from V and 5 bases from J, with 19 bases in between. Germline V gene lookup returns CDR1 SGHDT and CDR2 YYEEEE. The CDR3 runs 16 residues. This CDR3 is CASSFIDVTLRETQYF. CDR3 sequence (DNA): TGTGCCAGCAGCTTCATCGACGTAACCCTAAGGGAGACCCAGTACTTC.

The chain joins TRBV15 to TRBJ2-5, with D unresolved. Trimming left V 2 bases short and J 5 bases short, with 6 bases between. Germline CDR1 and CDR2: LNHNV and YYDKDF (reference sequence). The CDR3 has 12 amino acids. This CDR3 reads CATSRSWETQYF. DNA of the CDR3: TGTGCCACCAGCAGATCATGGGAGACCCAGTACTTC.

This chain uses TRBV6-2 or TRBV6-3 with TRBJ2-1, with unresolved D. Germline lookup yields CDR1 MNHEY and CDR2 SVGEGT. This CDR3 region has 13 residues. Trimming left V 4 bases short and J 7 bases short, with 11 bases between. This CDR3 is CASSWNSPNEQFF. The CDR3 nucleotides read TGTGCCAGCAGTTGGAATAGCCCTAATGAGCAGTTCTTC.